This TCR beta chain was observed in a study of brain T cells in children with intractable seizures. Whole-study results and caveats: HCMV serostatus was not known, and viral specificity came from CDR3 similarity only. Pre- and post-surgery blood differed in depth, so pre-surgery absences may be undersampling.

V was clipped by 3 bases and J by 5 bases, with 6 bases between them. Germline V gives CDR1 SGHNT, CDR2 YYREEE (reference sequence). There are 12 residues in the CDR3. The sequenced cases were selected for having the highest brain T cell transcript signatures. Before surgery, patients took at least one anti-epileptic drug. Note on this clone: What it recognizes is unknown.

Only in-frame clones appear in the TCRdb table, and some are missing; sequencing was by immunoSEQ multiplex PCR. The data hold around 100,000 clones, with roughly 92% observed a single time. This specimen was peripheral blood, taken at surgery. V gene TRBV5-4 combines with J gene TRBJ2-1, with D hard to call. The receptor's source is a boy less than two years old with hemimegalencephaly and intractable seizures. The CDR3: CASSYIDNEQFF. The CDR3, as DNA: TGTGCCAGCAGCTACATTGACAATGAGCAGTTCTTC.